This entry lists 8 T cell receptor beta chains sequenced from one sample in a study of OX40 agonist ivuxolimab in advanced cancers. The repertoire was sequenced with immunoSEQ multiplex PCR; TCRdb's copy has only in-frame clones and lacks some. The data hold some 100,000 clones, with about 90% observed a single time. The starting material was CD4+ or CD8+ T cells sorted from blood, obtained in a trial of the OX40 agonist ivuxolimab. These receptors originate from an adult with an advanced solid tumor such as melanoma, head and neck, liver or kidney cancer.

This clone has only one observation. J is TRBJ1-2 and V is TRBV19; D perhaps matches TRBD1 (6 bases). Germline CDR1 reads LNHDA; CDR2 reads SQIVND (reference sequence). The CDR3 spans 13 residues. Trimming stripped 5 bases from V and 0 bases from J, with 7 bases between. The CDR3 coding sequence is TGTGCCAGTAGTGGGGACACTAACTATGGCTACACCTTC. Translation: CASSGDTNYGYTF.

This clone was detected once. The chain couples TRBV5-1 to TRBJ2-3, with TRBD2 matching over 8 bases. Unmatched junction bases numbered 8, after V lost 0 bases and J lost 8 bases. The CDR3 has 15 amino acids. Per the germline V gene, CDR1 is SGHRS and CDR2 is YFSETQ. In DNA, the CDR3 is TGCGCCAGCAGCTTGGAAGCGGGGGCGGTGGGTACGCAGTATTTT. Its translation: CASSLEAGAVGTQYF.

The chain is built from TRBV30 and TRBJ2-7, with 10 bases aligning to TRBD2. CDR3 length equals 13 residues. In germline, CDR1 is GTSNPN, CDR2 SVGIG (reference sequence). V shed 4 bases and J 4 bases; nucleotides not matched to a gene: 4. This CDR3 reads CAWTSGGAYEQYF. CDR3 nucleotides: TGTGCCTGGACTAGCGGGGGTGCGTACGAGCAGTACTTC. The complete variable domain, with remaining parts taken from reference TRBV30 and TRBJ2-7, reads SQTIHQWPATLVQPVGSPLSLECTVEGTSNPNLYWYRQAAGRGLQLLFYSVGIGQISSEVPQNLSASRPQDRQFILSSKKLLLSDSGFYLCAWTSGGAYEQYFGPGTRLTVT.

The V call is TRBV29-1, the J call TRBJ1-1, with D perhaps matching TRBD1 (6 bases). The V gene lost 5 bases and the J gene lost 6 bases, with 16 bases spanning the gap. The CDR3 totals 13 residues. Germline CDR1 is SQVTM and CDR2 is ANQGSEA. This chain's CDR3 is CSVPWGGRAEAFF. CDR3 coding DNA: TGCAGCGTTCCCTGGGGGGGGCGGGCTGAAGCTTTCTTT.

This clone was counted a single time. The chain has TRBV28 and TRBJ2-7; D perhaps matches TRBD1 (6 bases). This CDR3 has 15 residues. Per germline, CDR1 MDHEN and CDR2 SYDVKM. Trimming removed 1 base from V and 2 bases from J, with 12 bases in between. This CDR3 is CASSLSTGSPYEQYF. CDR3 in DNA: TGTGCCAGCAGTTTATCGACAGGTAGTCCCTACGAGCAGTACTTC. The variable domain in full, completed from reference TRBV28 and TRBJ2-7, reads DVKVTQSSRYLVKRTGEKVFLECVQDMDHENMFWYRQDPGLGLRLIYFSYDVKMKEKGDIPEGYSVSREKKERFSLILESASTNQTSMYLCASSLSTGSPYEQYFGPGTRLTVT.

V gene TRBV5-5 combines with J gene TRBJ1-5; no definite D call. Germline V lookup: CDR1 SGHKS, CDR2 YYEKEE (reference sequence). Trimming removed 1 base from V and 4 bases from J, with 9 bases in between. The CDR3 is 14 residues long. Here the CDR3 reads CASSLSTVNQPQHF. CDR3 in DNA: TGTGCCAGCAGCTTGTCTACGGTGAATCAGCCCCAGCATTTT.

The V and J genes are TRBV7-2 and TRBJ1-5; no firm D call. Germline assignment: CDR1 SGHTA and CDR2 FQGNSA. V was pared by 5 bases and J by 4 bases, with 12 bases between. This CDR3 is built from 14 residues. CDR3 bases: TGTGCCAGCAGCCCCCAGGAAGGGAATCAGCCCCAGCATTTT. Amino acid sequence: CASSPQEGNQPQHF.

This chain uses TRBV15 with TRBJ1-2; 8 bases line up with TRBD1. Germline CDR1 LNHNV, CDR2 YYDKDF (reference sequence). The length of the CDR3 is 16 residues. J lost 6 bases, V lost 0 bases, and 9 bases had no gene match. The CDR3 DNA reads TGTGCCACCAGCAGAGATTGGATAGACAGGGGTGATGGCTACACCTTC. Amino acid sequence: CATSRDWIDRGDGYTF.